The clone carrying this T cell receptor (beta chain) occurred once. The antigen is unknown. ViraFEST expansion of antigen-specific CD4+ T cells with viral peptide pools preceded sequencing. CD4+ T cells were isolated after 10 days of culture. Vaccine administered to participants consisted of two doses of either BNT162b2 or mRNA-1273. Every well got over 1.5 million PBMC, which were grown with roughly 9.5 IU/ml IL-2 and 9 to 10 ug/ml peptides. On days 3 and 7, fresh IL-2 medium replaced half the medium. This specimen comes from a study of vaccination effects on CD4 cells after COVID-19. In the study overall: Post-vaccine draws lagged the second dose by a median of 72 days. Overall study findings and caveats: Marked clonal contraction was seen late after vaccination (in both infection- and vaccine-induced clones).

Sequencing used immunoSEQ multiplex PCR; TCRdb keeps in-frame clones, though not all of them. The data contain 27,000 or so clones, around 82% of them singletons. Germline CDR1 is MGHRA and CDR2 is YSYEKL. The CDR3 sequence is 15 residues long. V shed 1 base and J shed 3 bases, with 12 bases lying between them. The origin of this receptor is a human donor who received a COVID-19 vaccine. Some clones in this sample may be carry-over from other donors' samples. Sequenced here: CD4+ T cells from PBMCs cultured with HCoV-NL63 spike peptides, sampled after COVID-19 vaccination. V gene TRBV4-1 combines with J gene TRBJ2-5; D remains ambiguous. The CDR3 DNA follows: TGCGCCAGCAGCCAAGGGCGCTCCTCGGAAGAGACCCAGTACTTC. Its protein product is CASSQGRSSEETQYF.